Here is one T cell receptor (beta chain) with its context. What it recognizes is unknown. This entry belongs to a study of identical twins. Study-level results: For out-of-frame alpha sequences shared by twins, low generation probability was in excess. Fewer insertions were carried by abundant cord blood beta clonotypes, but none was seen in memory repertoires.

MiXCR was run by TCRdb on the 5' RACE reads, yielding one entry per CDR3 protein. The data show roughly 490,000 distinct CDR3 sequences, 14% seen once. This sample was shared with a second study, whose subject was yellow fever vaccine responses in identical twins.

The clonotype originates from a woman under 30 in good health. Sequencing was done on a sample of CD4+ T cells sorted from blood.

The CDR3 is CASSSWTSGLSTDTQYF. For the CDR3, the DNA is TGTGCCAGCAGTTCCTGGACTAGCGGACTCAGCACAGATACGCAGTATTTT. The chain recombines TRBV12-3 or TRBV12-4 with TRBJ2-3; 10 bases line up with TRBD2. V lost 4 bases to trimming and J lost 0 bases; unmatched junction nucleotides: 7. The CDR3 loop spans 17 amino acids.